This T cell receptor (beta chain) was sequenced for a study of T cell responses to AZD1222 COVID-19 vaccine. Using immunoSEQ multiplex PCR, the repertoire was profiled, and TCRdb retains in-frame clones only, with some absent. The table records 150,000 to 200,000 clones, roughly 90% of them present only once. Germline-derived CDR1 and CDR2 are SGHTS and YDEGEE. CDR3 length: 15 amino acids. Germline trimming cut 6 bases from V and 2 bases from J; bases unmatched to any gene: 8. Study observations and caveats: Vaccine-related CD4 TCRs covered spike, predominating at 160-218 and 743-854. Only six people who got AZD1222 tested seropositive at baseline.

This clone was found once. Its antigen is undetermined. The sample consisted of peripheral blood, taken 28 days after the second AZD1222 dose. This chain connects TRBV5-8 to TRBJ1-1; 9 bases map to TRBD1. This sequence was found in an adult who received the AZD1222 COVID-19 vaccine. The CDR3 loop is CASKVPGQGNTEAFF. CDR3 in DNA: TGTGCCAGCAAGGTTCCGGGACAGGGTAACACTGAAGCTTTCTTT.